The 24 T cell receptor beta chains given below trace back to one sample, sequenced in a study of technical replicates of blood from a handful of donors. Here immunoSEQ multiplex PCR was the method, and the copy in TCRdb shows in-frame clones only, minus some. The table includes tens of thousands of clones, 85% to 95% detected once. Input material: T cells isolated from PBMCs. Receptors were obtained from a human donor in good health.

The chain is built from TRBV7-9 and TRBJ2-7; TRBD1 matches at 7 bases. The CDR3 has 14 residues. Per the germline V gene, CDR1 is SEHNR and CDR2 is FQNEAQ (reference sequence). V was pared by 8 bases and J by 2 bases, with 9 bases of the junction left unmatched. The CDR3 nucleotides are TGTGCCAGCGCCGAACAGGGGAGCGCCTACGAGCAGTACTTC. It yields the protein CASAEQGSAYEQYF.

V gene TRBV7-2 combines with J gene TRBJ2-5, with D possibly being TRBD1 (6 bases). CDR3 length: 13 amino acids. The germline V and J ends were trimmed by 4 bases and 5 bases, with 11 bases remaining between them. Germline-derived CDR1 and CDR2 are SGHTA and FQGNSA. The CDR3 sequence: CASSSYREETQYF. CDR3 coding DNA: TGTGCCAGCAGCTCCTACAGGGAGGAGACCCAGTACTTC.

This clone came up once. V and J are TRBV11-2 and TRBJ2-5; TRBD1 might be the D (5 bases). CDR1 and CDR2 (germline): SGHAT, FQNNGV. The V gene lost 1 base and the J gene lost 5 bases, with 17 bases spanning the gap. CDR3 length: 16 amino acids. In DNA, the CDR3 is TGTGCCAGCAGCTTAGGGTCGTTAGGGGTCGATGAGACCCAGTACTTC. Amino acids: CASSLGSLGVDETQYF.

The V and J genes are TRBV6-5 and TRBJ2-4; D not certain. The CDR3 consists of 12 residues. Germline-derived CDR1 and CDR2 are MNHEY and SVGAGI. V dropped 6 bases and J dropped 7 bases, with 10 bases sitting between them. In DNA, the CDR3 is TGTGCCAGCAGCTCCCTCGAGAACATTCAGTACTTC. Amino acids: CASSSLENIQYF.

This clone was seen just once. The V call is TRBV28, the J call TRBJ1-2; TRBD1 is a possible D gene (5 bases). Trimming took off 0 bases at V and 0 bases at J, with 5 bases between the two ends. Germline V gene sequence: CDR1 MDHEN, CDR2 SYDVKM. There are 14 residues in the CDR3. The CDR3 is CASSLWTANYGYTF. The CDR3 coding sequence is TGTGCCAGCAGTTTATGGACAGCTAACTATGGCTACACCTTC.

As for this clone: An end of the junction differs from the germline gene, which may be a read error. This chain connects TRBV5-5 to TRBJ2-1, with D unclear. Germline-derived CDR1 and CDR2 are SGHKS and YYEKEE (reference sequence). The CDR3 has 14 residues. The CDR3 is CASSLLGGHNGQFF. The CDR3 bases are TGTGCCAGCAGCTTGCTAGGTGGCCACAATGGGCAGTTCTTC.

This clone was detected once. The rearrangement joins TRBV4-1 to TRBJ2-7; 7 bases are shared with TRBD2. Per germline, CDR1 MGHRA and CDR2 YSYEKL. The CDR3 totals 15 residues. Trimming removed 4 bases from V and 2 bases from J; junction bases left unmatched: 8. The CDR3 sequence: CASSLTSGEAYEQYF. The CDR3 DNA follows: TGCGCCAGCAGCCTGACCAGCGGGGAGGCCTACGAGCAGTACTTC.

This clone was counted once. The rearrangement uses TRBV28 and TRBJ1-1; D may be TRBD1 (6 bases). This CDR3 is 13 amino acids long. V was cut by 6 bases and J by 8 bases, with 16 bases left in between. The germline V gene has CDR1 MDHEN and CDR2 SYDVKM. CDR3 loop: CASSSAGVREAFF. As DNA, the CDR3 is TGTGCCAGCAGCTCAGCAGGGGTGAGAGAAGCTTTCTTT.

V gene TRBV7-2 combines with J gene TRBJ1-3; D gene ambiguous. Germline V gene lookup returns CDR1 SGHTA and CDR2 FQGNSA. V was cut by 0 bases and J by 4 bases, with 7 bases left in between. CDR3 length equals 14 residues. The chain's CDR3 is CASSLAGFGNTIYF. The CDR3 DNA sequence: TGTGCCAGCAGCTTAGCTGGCTTCGGAAACACCATATATTTT.

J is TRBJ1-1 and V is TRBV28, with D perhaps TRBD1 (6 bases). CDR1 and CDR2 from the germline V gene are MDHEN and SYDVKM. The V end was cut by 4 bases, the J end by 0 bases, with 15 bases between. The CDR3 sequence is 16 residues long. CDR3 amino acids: CASSSEATGLNTEAFF. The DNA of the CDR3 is TGTGCCAGCAGTTCCGAGGCGACAGGTTTGAACACTGAAGCTTTCTTT.

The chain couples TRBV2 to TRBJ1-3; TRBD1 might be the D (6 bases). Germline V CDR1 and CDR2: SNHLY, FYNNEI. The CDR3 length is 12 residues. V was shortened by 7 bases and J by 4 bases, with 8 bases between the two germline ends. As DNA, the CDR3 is TGTGCCAGCACCGACAGGGGAAACACCATATATTTT. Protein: CASTDRGNTIYF.

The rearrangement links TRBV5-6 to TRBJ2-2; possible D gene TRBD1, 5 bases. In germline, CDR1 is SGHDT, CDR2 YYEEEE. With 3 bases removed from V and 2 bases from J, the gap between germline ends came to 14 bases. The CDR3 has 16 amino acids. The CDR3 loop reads CASSSGHNLNTGELFF. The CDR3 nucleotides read TGTGCCAGCAGCTCTGGACACAATTTAAACACCGGGGAGCTGTTTTTT. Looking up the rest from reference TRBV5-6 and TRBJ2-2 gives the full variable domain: DAGVTQSPTHLIKTRGQQVTLRCSPKSGHDTVSWYQQALGQGPQFIFQYYEEEERQRGNFPDRFSGHQFPNYSSELNVNALLLGDSALYLCASSSGHNLNTGELFFGEGSRLTVL.

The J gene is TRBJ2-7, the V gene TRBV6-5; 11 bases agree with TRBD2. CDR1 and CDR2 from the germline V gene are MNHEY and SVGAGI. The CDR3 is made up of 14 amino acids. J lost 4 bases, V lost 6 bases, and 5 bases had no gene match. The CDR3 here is CASSRGTSGYEQYF. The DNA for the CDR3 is TGTGCCAGCAGCCGAGGGACTAGCGGTTACGAGCAGTACTTC.

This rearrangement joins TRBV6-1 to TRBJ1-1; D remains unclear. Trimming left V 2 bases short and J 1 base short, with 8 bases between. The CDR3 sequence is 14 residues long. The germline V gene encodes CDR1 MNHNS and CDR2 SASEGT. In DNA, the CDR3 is TGTGCCAGCAGTGAATCTGCAGAGAACACTGAAGCTTTCTTT. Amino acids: CASSESAENTEAFF.

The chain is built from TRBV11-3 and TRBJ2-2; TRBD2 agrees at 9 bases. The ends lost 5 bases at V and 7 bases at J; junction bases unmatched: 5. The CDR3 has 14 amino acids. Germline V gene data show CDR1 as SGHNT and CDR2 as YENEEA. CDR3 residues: CASSPRAGGGELFF. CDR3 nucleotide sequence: TGTGCCAGCAGCCCCAGAGCGGGAGGCGGGGAGCTGTTTTTT.

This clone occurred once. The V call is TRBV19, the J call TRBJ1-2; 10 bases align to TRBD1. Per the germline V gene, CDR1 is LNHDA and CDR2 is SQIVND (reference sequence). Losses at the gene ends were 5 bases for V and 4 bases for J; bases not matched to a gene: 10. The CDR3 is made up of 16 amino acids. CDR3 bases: TGTGCCAGTAGTCCTACCGGGACAGGGGTGATCTATGGCTACACCTTC. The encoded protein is CASSPTGTGVIYGYTF.

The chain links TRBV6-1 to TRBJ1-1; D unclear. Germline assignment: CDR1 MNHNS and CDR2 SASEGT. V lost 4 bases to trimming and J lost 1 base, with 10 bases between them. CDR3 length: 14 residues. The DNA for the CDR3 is TGTGCCAGCAGTGCTCAGGCCCCGAACACTGAAGCTTTCTTT. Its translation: CASSAQAPNTEAFF.

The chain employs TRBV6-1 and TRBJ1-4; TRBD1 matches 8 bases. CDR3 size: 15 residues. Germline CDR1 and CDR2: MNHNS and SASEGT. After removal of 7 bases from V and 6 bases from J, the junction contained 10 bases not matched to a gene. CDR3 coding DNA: TGTGCCAGCATCTCAGGACAGGGTGGGGATGAAAAACTGTTTTTT. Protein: CASISGQGGDEKLFF.

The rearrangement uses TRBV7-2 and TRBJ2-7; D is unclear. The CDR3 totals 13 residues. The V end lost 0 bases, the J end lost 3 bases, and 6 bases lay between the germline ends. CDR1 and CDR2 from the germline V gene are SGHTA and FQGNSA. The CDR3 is CASSLAQVYEQYF. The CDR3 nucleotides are TGTGCCAGCAGCTTAGCCCAGGTCTACGAGCAGTACTTC.

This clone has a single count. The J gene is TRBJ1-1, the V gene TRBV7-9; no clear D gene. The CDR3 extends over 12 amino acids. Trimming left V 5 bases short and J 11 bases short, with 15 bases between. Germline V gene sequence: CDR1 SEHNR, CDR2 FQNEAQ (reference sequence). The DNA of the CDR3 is TGTGCCAGCAGCCCCACGGCGCCGGGTGCTTTCTTT. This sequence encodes CASSPTAPGAFF.

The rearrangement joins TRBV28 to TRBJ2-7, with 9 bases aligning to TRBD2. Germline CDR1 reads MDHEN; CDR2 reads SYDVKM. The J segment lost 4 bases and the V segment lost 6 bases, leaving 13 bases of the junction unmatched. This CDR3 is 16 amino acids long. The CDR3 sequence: CASSHGGSGSSYEQYF. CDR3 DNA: TGTGCCAGCAGCCACGGGGGTAGCGGGAGTTCTTACGAGCAGTACTTC.

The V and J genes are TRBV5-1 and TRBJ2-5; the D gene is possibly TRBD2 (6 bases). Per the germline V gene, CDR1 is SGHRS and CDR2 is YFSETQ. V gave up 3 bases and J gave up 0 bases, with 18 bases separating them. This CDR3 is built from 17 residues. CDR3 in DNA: TGCGCCAGCAGCTCGGGGAATAGCGGACCGTACCAAGAGACCCAGTACTTC. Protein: CASSSGNSGPYQETQYF.

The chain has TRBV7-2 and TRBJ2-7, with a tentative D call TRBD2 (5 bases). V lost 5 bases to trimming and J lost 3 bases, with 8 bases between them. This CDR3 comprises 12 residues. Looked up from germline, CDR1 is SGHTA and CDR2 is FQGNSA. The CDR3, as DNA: TGTGCCAGCAGCCCCCGGGGCTACGAGCAGTACTTC. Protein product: CASSPRGYEQYF.

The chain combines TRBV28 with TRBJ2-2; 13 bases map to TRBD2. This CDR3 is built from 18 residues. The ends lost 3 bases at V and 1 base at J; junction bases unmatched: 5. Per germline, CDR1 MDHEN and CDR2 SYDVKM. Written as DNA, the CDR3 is TGTGCCAGCAGTTTTATGGGACTAGCGGGATTGAACACCGGGGAGCTGTTTTTT. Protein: CASSFMGLAGLNTGELFF.